The 8 T cell receptor beta chains listed next were all sequenced from one sample in a study of beta chain features in type 1 diabetes. Since all of the isolated RNA was reverse transcribed, expressed TCRB transcripts were what got sequenced. Sequencing used immunoSEQ multiplex PCR; TCRdb keeps in-frame clones, though not all of them. This sample carries approximately 140,000 clones, 6.9% of them seen once, and the ten largest clones take around 1.3%. Specimen: central memory CD4+ T cells from blood. The receptors originated from a woman younger than 45 in good health.

V and J are TRBV5-1 and TRBJ1-5, with 8 bases matching TRBD1. The CDR3 totals 15 residues. The germline V gene has CDR1 SGHRS and CDR2 YFSETQ. V lost 5 bases and J lost 0; bases outside the gene matches: 4. In nucleotides, the CDR3 is TGCGCCAGCAGTTACACAGGGGGTAGCAATCAGCCCCAGCATTTT. This gives the protein CASSYTGGSNQPQHF. Full variable domain (missing parts from reference TRBV5-1 and TRBJ1-5): KAGVTQTPRYLIKTRGQQVTLSCSPISGHRSVSWYQQTPGQGLQFLFEYFSETQRNKGNFPGRFSGRQFSNSRSEMNVSTLELGDSALYLCASSYTGGSNQPQHFGDGTRLSIL.

The chain recombines TRBV30 with TRBJ1-4; TRBD1 is a possible D gene (5 bases). This CDR3 contains 15 residues. Between the trimmed V and J ends, which lost 1 base and 8 bases, there was a span of 17 bases. Germline CDR1 and CDR2: GTSNPN and SVGIG (reference sequence). CDR3 loop: CAWSALDSLGEKLFF. The CDR3 DNA is TGTGCCTGGAGTGCCCTCGACAGCCTCGGGGAAAAACTGTTTTTT.

This chain links TRBV7-9 with TRBJ1-1, with 10 bases that match TRBD1. The junction had 4 bases not matched to a gene; V was cut back by 3 bases and J by 6 bases. Germline V gene sequence: CDR1 SEHNR, CDR2 FQNEAQ (reference sequence). The CDR3 sequence is 14 residues long. The CDR3 nucleotides are TGTGCCAGCAGCTTGACAGGGGGCAGGGCTGAAGCTTTCTTT. It yields the protein CASSLTGGRAEAFF.

The chain joins TRBV4-2 to TRBJ2-3; tentatively, D is TRBD1 (6 bases). CDR3 size: 16 residues. Trimming pared 0 bases from V and 2 bases from J, leaving 12 bases between. Germline V gene lookup returns CDR1 LGHNA and CDR2 YNFKEQ. The CDR3: CASSQEGTTATDTQYF. CDR3 sequence (DNA): TGTGCCAGCAGCCAAGAAGGGACAACCGCCACAGATACGCAGTATTTT.

The rearrangement joins TRBV19 to TRBJ2-3, with 9 bases lining up with TRBD1. The length of the CDR3 is 15 residues. Germline-derived CDR1 and CDR2 are LNHDA and SQIVND (reference sequence). Losses at the gene ends were 3 bases for V and 1 base for J; bases not matched to a gene: 2. The chain's CDR3 is CASSIRDRGTDTQYF. In nucleotides, the CDR3 is TGTGCCAGTAGTATCCGGGACAGGGGCACAGATACGCAGTATTTT. Full variable domain (outside the CDR3, taken from reference TRBV19 and TRBJ2-3): DGGITQSPKYLFRKEGQNVTLSCEQNLNHDAMYWYRQDPGQGLRLIYYSQIVNDFQKGDIAEGYSVSREKKESFPLTVTSAQKNPTAFYLCASSIRDRGTDTQYFGPGTRLTVL.

This clone was counted ten times or more. The rearrangement links TRBV11-3 to TRBJ2-3; 7 bases map to TRBD1. Germline lookup yields CDR1 SGHNT and CDR2 YENEEA. The CDR3 contains 15 residues. Trimming at V came to 5 bases and at J to 3 bases, leaving 8 bases not matched to a gene. DNA of the CDR3: TGTGCCAGCAGCCAACAGGGGATTGAGACAGATACGCAGTATTTT. The encoded protein is CASSQQGIETDTQYF. Full variable domain (rest looked up from reference TRBV11-3 and TRBJ2-3): EAGVVQSPRYKIIEKKQPVAFWCNPISGHNTLYWYLQNLGQGPELLIRYENEEAVDDSQLPKDRFSAERLKGVDSTLKIQPAELGDSAVYLCASSQQGIETDTQYFGPGTRLTVL.

Many counts were recorded for this clone. The chain links TRBV5-1 to TRBJ1-1, with 8 bases that match TRBD1. This CDR3 region has 16 residues. Germline V gene data show CDR1 as SGHRS and CDR2 as YFSETQ. Trimming at V came to 4 bases and at J to 1 base, leaving 9 bases not matched to a gene. CDR3 region: CASSPGQGEWNTEAFF. The CDR3 coding sequence is TGCGCCAGCAGCCCTGGACAGGGTGAATGGAACACTGAAGCTTTCTTT.

This clone was counted only a few times. The chain couples TRBV4-1 to TRBJ2-3, with 9 bases identical to TRBD1. The V segment lost 4 bases and the J segment 2 bases; nucleotides outside the gene matches: 7. CDR3 size: 16 residues. Germline-derived CDR1 and CDR2 are MGHRA and YSYEKL. The CDR3 is CASSRGQGVFTDTQYF. CDR3 in DNA: TGCGCCAGCAGCCGGGGACAGGGAGTTTTCACAGATACGCAGTATTTT.